This T cell receptor beta chain is from a study of untreated major depressive disorder. No major medical conditions, Axis I/II comorbidities, regular medication, or illicit drugs. The CDR3 is made up of 14 amino acids. Deletions cut 5 bases from V and 5 bases from J, with 12 bases between. Germline values: CDR1 MDHEN, CDR2 SYDVKM. This clone appeared once. Measured with immunoSEQ multiplex PCR; TCRdb has only the in-frame clones, and not every one. Here the sample spans about 21,000 clones, approximately 89% being singletons. The rearrangement uses TRBV28 and TRBJ1-4, with a weak D call TRBD1 (5 bases). The source of this sequence is a woman aged 35 to 49 in good health. Material: CD4+ T cells from PBMCs. The CDR3 sequence is CASSLNQGNEKLFF. The CDR3 DNA is TGTGCCAGCAGTCTTAACCAGGGAAATGAAAAACTGTTTTTT. The whole variable domain, remainder taken from reference TRBV28 and TRBJ1-4, is DVKVTQSSRYLVKRTGEKVFLECVQDMDHENMFWYRQDPGLGLRLIYFSYDVKMKEKGDIPEGYSVSREKKERFSLILESASTNQTSMYLCASSLNQGNEKLFFGSGTQLSVL.